This section outlines one T cell receptor (beta chain) sequence together with its context. The entry originates in a study of CXCR3-negative and CXCR3-positive naive CD8 T cells. Study-level background: Each library gave roughly 1.6 +/- 0.3 million of approximately 130 million TRB reads.

UMI-labeled TRB cDNA libraries were prepared by 5' RACE. TCRdb reanalyzed the 5' RACE reads, giving one entry per CDR3 protein sequence and no DNA. This listing includes around 140,000 distinct CDR3 sequences. CDR1 and CDR2 (germline): SGHTA, FQGNSA. This CDR3 comprises 13 residues. The specimen sequenced was naive CXCR3- CD8+ T cells from blood. Subset reported: CD45RO-CCR7+CD27+CD95- naive CD8+ T cells lacking CXCR3 (TNR3-). The rearrangement links TRBV7-2 to TRBJ1-3. The TCR originated in a human donor in good health. Some clones in this sample may be carry-over from other donors' samples. The chain's CDR3 is CASSLGGGNTIYF.